What follows are 18 T cell receptor beta chains derived from one specimen sequenced in a study of blood T cell repertoires in COVID-19. TCRdb's table, derived via immunoSEQ multiplex PCR, lists solely in-frame clones and lacks some. The table lists 90,000 to 150,000 clones, more than 80% of them singletons. Sequencing was carried out using peripheral blood. Receptors originate from a man aged 65 to 79 with active or convalescent COVID-19.

This chain's CDR3 is CASRTFGEPNEKLFF. In nucleotides, the CDR3 is TGTGCCAGCAGGACATTCGGGGAACCTAATGAAAAACTGTTTTTT. The chain has TRBV27 and TRBJ1-4; D unclear. This CDR3 has 15 residues. CDR1 is MNHEY and CDR2 is SMNVEV in the germline V gene (reference sequence). Trimming took off 6 bases at V and 3 bases at J, with 14 bases between the two ends.

The genes are TRBV9 and TRBJ2-7; 15 bases are shared with TRBD2. This CDR3 comprises 18 residues. CDR1 SGDLS and CDR2 YYNGEE come from the germline V gene. Trimming took 3 bases from V and 5 from J; bases not matched to a gene: 12. The CDR3 region has the DNA TGTGCCAGCAGCGAGGCCCCGGGACTAGCGGGAGGTACCAACGAGCAGTACTTC. It specifies CASSEAPGLAGGTNEQYF.

The rearrangement uses TRBV5-1 and TRBJ1-4, with D perhaps matching TRBD1 (5 bases). Trimming removed 3 bases from V and 7 bases from J, with 16 bases in between. This CDR3 spans 15 amino acids. The germline CDR1 and CDR2 sequences are SGHRS and YFSETQ. This CDR3 reads CASSWQGGRSEKLFF. The CDR3 region has the DNA TGCGCCAGCAGCTGGCAGGGAGGGCGTAGTGAAAAACTGTTTTTT.

The chain combines TRBV6-4 with TRBJ2-3, with 7 bases identical to TRBD2. The germline V gene encodes CDR1 MRHNA and CDR2 SNTAGT. J was trimmed by 0 bases and V by 4 bases; bases with no gene match: 10. This CDR3 comprises 17 residues. The CDR3 DNA follows: TGTGCCAGCAGTGCCCCCCTAGCGGTTCCTAGCACAGATACGCAGTATTTT. Protein sequence: CASSAPLAVPSTDTQYF.

The chain is built from TRBV7-2 and TRBJ2-1; 12 nucleotides match TRBD2. Trimming at V came to 3 bases and at J to 0 bases, leaving 9 bases not matched to a gene. The CDR3 loop spans 19 amino acids. Germline assignment: CDR1 SGHTA and CDR2 FQGNSA. The CDR3 region is CASSLSLAGGPRSYNEQFF. Here the CDR3 DNA reads TGTGCCAGCAGCTTGTCTCTAGCGGGAGGGCCCCGCTCCTACAATGAGCAGTTCTTC.

The chain uses TRBV2 and TRBJ2-2; TRBD1 matches at 7 bases. Trimming took 5 bases from V and 1 from J; bases not matched to a gene: 4. CDR3 length: 15 amino acids. Germline CDR1 reads SNHLY; CDR2 reads FYNNEI. The CDR3 DNA follows: TGTGCCAGCAGTCCCGGGACAGTGAACACCGGGGAGCTGTTTTTT. Amino acids: CASSPGTVNTGELFF.

The chain carries TRBV2 and TRBJ1-1, with D unresolved. Germline V gene sequence: CDR1 SNHLY, CDR2 FYNNEI. This CDR3 has 14 amino acids. With 2 bases removed from V and 6 bases from J, the gap between germline ends came to 13 bases. The CDR3 bases are TGTGCCAGCAGTGAAATGGGTAGGCAGGCTGAAGCTTTCTTT. Its translation is CASSEMGRQAEAFF.

The chain has TRBV15 and TRBJ2-7; D is possibly TRBD1 (5 bases). The V end was cut by 5 bases, the J end by 5 bases, with 13 bases between. In germline, CDR1 is LNHNV, CDR2 YYDKDF (reference sequence). The CDR3 contains 13 residues. The CDR3 DNA reads as TGTGCCACCAGCGCGCGCAGGGTCCACGAGCAGTACTTC. Translated: CATSARRVHEQYF.

V and J are TRBV19 and TRBJ2-3; 10 nucleotides match TRBD2. Losses at the gene ends were 4 bases for V and 4 bases for J; bases not matched to a gene: 5. This CDR3 is built from 15 residues. Germline CDR1 is LNHDA and CDR2 is SQIVND (reference sequence). The CDR3 region is CASSTLAGAADTQYF. The CDR3 nucleotides are TGTGCCAGTAGTACCCTAGCGGGAGCGGCAGATACGCAGTATTTT.

CDR3 residues: CASSSDSPNTGELFF. The CDR3 nucleotides read TGTGCCAGCAGCTCGGACAGCCCGAACACCGGGGAGCTGTTTTTT. The chain carries TRBV5-4 and TRBJ2-2, with D perhaps matching TRBD1 (6 bases). Looked up from germline, CDR1 is SGHNT and CDR2 is YYREEE (reference sequence). CDR3 length: 15 residues. Trimming took 3 bases from V and 0 from J, leaving 9 bases between them.

V gene TRBV6-1 combines with J gene TRBJ2-1; TRBD2 agrees at 9 bases. The CDR3 totals 17 residues. The germline CDR1 and CDR2 sequences are MNHNS and SASEGT. J was trimmed by 4 bases and V by 2 bases; bases with no gene match: 9. CDR3 nucleotide sequence: TGTGCCAGCAGTGAATTCAGCGTTCTAGCGGGATACAATGAGCAGTTCTTC. Encoded protein: CASSEFSVLAGYNEQFF.

The chain employs TRBV28 and TRBJ1-5; 8 bases map to TRBD1. V gave up 3 bases and J gave up 7 bases; unmatched junction bases: 11. Germline CDR1 MDHEN, CDR2 SYDVKM. The CDR3 runs 16 residues. The CDR3 loop is CASSFLGQGEKQPQHF. CDR3 in DNA: TGTGCCAGCAGTTTCCTAGGACAGGGTGAGAAGCAGCCCCAGCATTTT.

The chain carries TRBV12-3 or TRBV12-4 and TRBJ1-5; D call uncertain. There are 12 residues in the CDR3. Trimming removed 1 base at V and 7 bases at J, with 5 bases between. The CDR3 loop is CASSLGQQPQHF. In DNA, the CDR3 is TGTGCCAGCAGTTTAGGGCAGCAGCCCCAGCATTTT.

V and J are TRBV24-1 and TRBJ2-2; D possibly corresponds to TRBD1 (6 bases). The CDR3 is 16 residues long. Germline CDR1 KGHDR, CDR2 SFDVKD. V was clipped by 6 bases and J by 1 base, with 14 bases between them. The CDR3 spells CATSYRDNKNTGELFF. The CDR3, as DNA: TGTGCCACCAGTTACCGGGACAATAAGAACACCGGGGAGCTGTTTTTT.

V is TRBV28 and J is TRBJ1-1; D is perhaps TRBD1 (6 bases). The germline V and J ends were trimmed by 6 bases and 0 bases, with 14 bases remaining between them. This CDR3 is built from 15 residues. CDR1 MDHEN and CDR2 SYDVKM come from the germline V gene. CDR3 bases: TGTGCCAGCAGACAGACAGGACTCATGAACACTGAAGCTTTCTTT. Its protein product is CASRQTGLMNTEAFF.

The chain links TRBV28 to TRBJ2-7, with D tentatively TRBD2 (6 bases). Germline loops: CDR1 MDHEN, CDR2 SYDVKM. The CDR3 is 15 residues long. V dropped 5 bases and J dropped 7 bases, with 21 bases sitting between them. The CDR3 here is CASSAPGLPSLEQYF. The CDR3 region has the DNA TGTGCCAGCAGTGCACCGGGACTCCCTTCGCTGGAGCAGTACTTC.

The CDR3 sequence: CASSLQRLDTEAFF. CDR3 nucleotide sequence: TGTGCCAGCAGCTTACAAAGACTGGACACTGAAGCTTTCTTT. This chain links TRBV7-3 with TRBJ1-1; no firm D call. The length of the CDR3 is 14 residues. Trimming took 2 bases from V and 3 from J, leaving 10 bases between them. CDR1 is SGHTA and CDR2 is FQGTGA in the germline V gene.

This chain links TRBV11-2 with TRBJ2-1; 13 nucleotides agree with TRBD2. Germline CDR1 and CDR2: SGHAT and FQNNGV. V dropped 5 bases and J dropped 15; count of bases not matched to a gene: 19. The CDR3 contains 17 residues. The CDR3, as DNA: TGTGCCAGCAGCATAGGAACCGGGACTAGCGGGATGTCCTTTCCGTTCTTC. Translating gives CASSIGTGTSGMSFPFF.